Here is one TCR beta chain with its context. Antigen specificity is unknown. CDR3 length: 16 residues. CDR1 and CDR2 from the germline V gene are GTSNPN and SVGIG (reference sequence). The trim removed 5 bases at V and 5 bases at J, leaving 12 bases unmatched. The protocol was immunoSEQ multiplex PCR, while the TCRdb copy is restricted to in-frame clones and leaves out a portion. The sample lists under 200,000 clones, about 90% occurring once. These data are taken from a study of T cell responses to AZD1222 COVID-19 vaccine. General study points: Donors skewed white British and female; clonal diversity was possibly underestimated. When two AZD1222 doses had been given, Spike-specific TCR breadth and depth rose. Spike-wide vaccine-associated CD4 TCRs dominated at 160-218 and 743-854.

This sequence was found in an adult in good health. The chain combines TRBV30 with TRBJ1-5; 10 bases are a match to TRBD1. Sample: peripheral blood, taken on day 0 of AZD1222 vaccination. The CDR3 protein is CAWQRRDRGHYQPQHF. The CDR3 DNA reads as TGTGCCTGGCAGCGAAGGGACAGGGGCCATTATCAGCCCCAGCATTTT.